A selection of T cell receptor beta chains follows, all from one sample in a study of spatial heterogeneity in lung cancer. TCRdb re-called the 5' RACE reads with MiXCR, one entry per CDR3 protein. The sample records about 50,000 distinct CDR3 sequences, approximately 7.6% being singletons. This material consisted of PBMCs, taken at surgery. All receptors come from a female donor with early-stage non-small cell lung cancer. The CDR3 runs from the conserved cysteine through the conserved F or W. Fields, in order: V gene, clone size, J gene, D gene, CDR3 protein, CDR3 DNA. D genes are given only for firm matches. Some rows mark clone size as missing; the rest say once, few, many or name a class of expanded clone.

TRBV21-1	many	TRBJ2-1	-	CASSKSRASSDNEQFF	TGTGCCAGCAGCAAATCCCGTGCCAGTTCGGACAATGAGCAGTTCTTC
TRBV19	-	TRBJ2-3	-	CASSMGRSTDTQYF	TGTGCCAGTAGTATGGGTAGAAGCACAGATACGCAGTATTTT
TRBV12-3/TRBV12-4	many	TRBJ1-1	-	CASWVRGSAEAFF	TGTGCCAGCTGGGTACGGGGGTCGGCTGAAGCTTTCTTT
TRBV7-6	many	TRBJ2-1	TRBD2	CASSLWTSGMSNEQFF	TGTGCCAGCAGCTTATGGACTAGCGGGATGTCGAATGAGCAGTTCTTC
TRBV10-3	few	TRBJ2-3	TRBD1	CAISKEKQGPSTDTQYF	TGTGCCATCAGTAAGGAGAAACAGGGGCCTAGCACAGATACGCAGTATTTT
TRBV6-2/TRBV6-3	many	TRBJ2-1	TRBD2	CASNLAGGLDEQFF	TGTGCCAGCAATCTAGCGGGGGGCCTGGATGAGCAGTTCTTC
TRBV20-1	many	TRBJ1-2	-	CSATDRNYGYTF	TGCAGTGCTACCGACCGTAACTATGGCTACACCTTC
TRBV4-2	many	TRBJ2-3	-	CASSQESRYPDTQYF	TGTGCCAGCAGCCAAGAATCAAGATATCCGGATACGCAGTATTTT
TRBV7-2	-	TRBJ2-3	TRBD2	CASSPRLAGGDTQYF	TGTGCCAGCAGCCCGAGACTAGCGGGGGGAGATACGCAGTATTTT
TRBV7-2	few	TRBJ2-7	-	CASSWDTSYEQYF	TGTGCCAGCAGCTGGGACACCTCCTACGAGCAGTACTTC
TRBV30	few	TRBJ2-7	TRBD2	CAWSAGGYEQYF	TGTGCCTGGAGTGCGGGGGGCTACGAGCAGTACTTC
TRBV5-1	-	TRBJ2-7	-	CASSLVAPGYEQYF	TGCGCCAGCAGCTTGGTAGCCCCAGGGTACGAGCAGTACTTC
TRBV11-2	-	TRBJ2-3	-	CASSLGGSHTDTQYF	TGTGCCAGCAGCTTAGGGGGGTCCCACACAGATACGCAGTATTTT
TRBV30	-	TRBJ2-1	-	CAWSGSGGRGNEQFF	TGTGCCTGGAGTGGGTCCGGGGGCCGGGGGAATGAGCAGTTCTTC
TRBV20-1	many	TRBJ1-2	-	CSAMSGVYGYTF	TGCAGTGCTATGAGCGGTGTCTATGGCTACACCTTC
TRBV3-1	few	TRBJ1-2	-	CASSRSENYGYTF	TGTGCCAGCAGCCGGAGTGAAAACTATGGCTACACCTTC
TRBV27	many	TRBJ2-1	-	CASSRTGINEQFF	TGTGCCAGCAGCAGAACAGGGATAAATGAGCAGTTCTTC
TRBV30	many	TRBJ2-3	-	CAWGSRESQYF	TGTGCCTGGGGGTCGCGGGAATCGCAGTATTTT
TRBV20-1	-	TRBJ2-5	TRBD1	CSARAGQGGRETQYF	TGCAGTGCTAGAGCCGGACAGGGTGGGAGAGAGACCCAGTACTTC
TRBV20-1	-	TRBJ2-3	TRBD2	CSARGRGGTDTQYF	TGCAGTGCTAGAGGGCGGGGGGGCACAGATACGCAGTATTTT
TRBV6-2/TRBV6-3	many	TRBJ2-7	TRBD1	CASSLTGTGPYEQYF	TGTGCCAGCAGTTTGACCGGGACAGGGCCATACGAGCAGTACTTC
TRBV29-1	-	TRBJ2-7	-	CSVEHEQYF	TGCAGCGTTGAGCACGAGCAGTACTTC
TRBV30	few	TRBJ1-5	-	CAWSGGRSNQPQHF	TGTGCCTGGAGTGGGGGGCGTAGCAATCAGCCCCAGCATTTT
TRBV7-9	-	TRBJ2-7	TRBD1	CASSDLGTGVEQYF	TGTGCCAGCAGCGACCTCGGGACAGGGGTCGAGCAGTACTTC
TRBV20-1	few	TRBJ1-3	-	CSASLPSSGNTIYF	TGCAGTGCTAGTCTACCCAGCTCTGGAAACACCATATATTTT
TRBV12-3/TRBV12-4	many	TRBJ2-7	-	CASKSLAAEDYEQYF	TGTGCCAGCAAGAGTCTCGCTGCGGAGGACTACGAGCAGTACTTC
TRBV20-1	many	TRBJ1-4	-	CSARAGTNEKLFF	TGCAGTGCTCGAGCCGGGACAAATGAAAAACTGTTTTTT
TRBV12-3/TRBV12-4	-	TRBJ2-3	-	CASTPRPTDTQYF	TGTGCCAGCACCCCCCGCCCCACAGATACGCAGTATTTT
TRBV12-5	-	TRBJ1-4	TRBD1	CASGFFTGGSNEKLFF	TGTGCTAGTGGTTTTTTCACAGGGGGCTCTAATGAAAAACTGTTTTTT
TRBV7-9	many	TRBJ2-1	-	CASSSGTTYNEQFF	TGTGCCAGCAGCTCAGGGACAACCTACAATGAGCAGTTCTTC
TRBV12-3/TRBV12-4	few	TRBJ2-7	TRBD1	CASTTGGPSYEQYF	TGTGCCAGTACCACAGGGGGTCCATCCTACGAGCAGTACTTC
TRBV7-3	-	TRBJ2-5	-	CASSLTSQGFVSETQYF	TGTGCCAGCAGCTTAACCTCCCAGGGTTTTGTGTCGGAGACCCAGTACTTC
TRBV11-2	few	TRBJ1-1	-	CASSSRQATEAFF	TGTGCCAGCAGCTCCCGACAGGCAACTGAAGCTTTCTTT
TRBV30	many	TRBJ1-5	TRBD1	CAWSKGQFNQPQHF	TGTGCCTGGAGTAAGGGACAGTTTAATCAGCCCCAGCATTTT
TRBV6-2/TRBV6-3	many	TRBJ2-3	-	CASSTPWYSTDTQYF	TGTGCCAGCAGCACCCCTTGGTACAGCACAGATACGCAGTATTTT
TRBV19	many	TRBJ2-1	-	CASSVPSREQFF	TGTGCCAGTAGTGTCCCCAGCCGGGAGCAGTTCTTC
TRBV20-1	few	TRBJ1-5	-	CSAREIKGGRSNQPQHF	TGCAGTGCTAGAGAAATTAAGGGGGGGCGTAGCAATCAGCCCCAGCATTTT
TRBV6-2/TRBV6-3	few	TRBJ1-6	TRBD1	CASSGDRGYGSPLHF	TGTGCCAGCAGCGGGGACAGGGGGTATGGTTCACCCCTCCACTTT
TRBV9	few	TRBJ2-3	TRBD2	CASRRLAGSTDTQYF	TGTGCCAGCAGACGACTAGCGGGGAGCACAGATACGCAGTATTTT
TRBV20-1	few	TRBJ1-2	TRBD1	CSARAPIGQGSGYTF	TGCAGTGCTAGAGCGCCCATCGGACAGGGGTCTGGCTACACCTTC
TRBV3-1	few	TRBJ1-5	-	CASSPVGVLPQHF	TGTGCCAGCAGCCCAGTAGGGGTTCTGCCCCAGCATTTT
TRBV28	many	TRBJ1-2	-	CASRLADYGYTF	TGTGCCAGCAGATTGGCAGACTATGGCTACACCTTC
TRBV7-2	few	TRBJ2-1	TRBD2	CASSSPSGGPGNEQFF	TGTGCCAGCAGCTCGCCTAGCGGGGGGCCCGGGAATGAGCAGTTCTTC
TRBV28	many	TRBJ2-6	-	CASSPYRGASGANVLTF	TGTGCCAGCAGCCCTTATAGAGGTGCTTCTGGGGCCAACGTCCTGACTTTC
TRBV11-2	-	TRBJ2-3	TRBD2	CASSPGTSGQNTQYF	TGTGCCAGCAGCCCCGGGACTAGCGGACAGAATACGCAGTATTTT